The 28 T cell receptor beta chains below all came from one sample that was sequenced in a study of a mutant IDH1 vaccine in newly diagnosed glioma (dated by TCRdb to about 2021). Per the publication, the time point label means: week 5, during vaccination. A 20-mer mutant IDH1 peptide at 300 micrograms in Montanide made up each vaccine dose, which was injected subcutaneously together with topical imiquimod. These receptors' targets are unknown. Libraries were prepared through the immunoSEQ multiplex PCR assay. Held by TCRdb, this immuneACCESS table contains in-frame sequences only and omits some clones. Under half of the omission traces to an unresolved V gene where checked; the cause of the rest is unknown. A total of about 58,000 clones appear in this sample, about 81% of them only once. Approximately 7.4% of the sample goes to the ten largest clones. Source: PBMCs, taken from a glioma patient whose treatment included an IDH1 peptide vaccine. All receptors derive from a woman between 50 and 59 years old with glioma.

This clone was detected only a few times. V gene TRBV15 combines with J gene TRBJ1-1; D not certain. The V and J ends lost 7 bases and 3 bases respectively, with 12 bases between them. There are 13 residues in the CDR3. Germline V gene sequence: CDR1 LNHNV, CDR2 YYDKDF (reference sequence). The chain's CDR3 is CATKGRLDTEAFF. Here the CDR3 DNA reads TGTGCCACCAAGGGAAGGCTCGACACTGAAGCTTTCTTT.

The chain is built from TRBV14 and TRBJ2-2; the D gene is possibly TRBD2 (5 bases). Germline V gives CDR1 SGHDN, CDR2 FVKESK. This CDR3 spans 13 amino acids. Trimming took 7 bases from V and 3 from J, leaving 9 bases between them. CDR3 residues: CASTGVYTGELFF. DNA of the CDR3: TGTGCCAGCACCGGGGTTTACACCGGGGAGCTGTTTTTT.

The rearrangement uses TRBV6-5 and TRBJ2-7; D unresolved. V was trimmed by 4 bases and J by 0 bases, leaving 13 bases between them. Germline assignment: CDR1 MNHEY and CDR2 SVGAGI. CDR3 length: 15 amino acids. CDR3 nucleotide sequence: TGTGCCAGCAGTTCCCAGAAAACATTCTCCTACGAGCAGTACTTC. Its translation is CASSSQKTFSYEQYF.

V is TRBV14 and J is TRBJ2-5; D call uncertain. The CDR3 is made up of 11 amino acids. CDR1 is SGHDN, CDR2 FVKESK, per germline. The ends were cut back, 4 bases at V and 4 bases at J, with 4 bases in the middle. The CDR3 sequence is CASSRGETQYF. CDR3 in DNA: TGTGCCAGCAGCCGTGGAGAGACCCAGTACTTC.

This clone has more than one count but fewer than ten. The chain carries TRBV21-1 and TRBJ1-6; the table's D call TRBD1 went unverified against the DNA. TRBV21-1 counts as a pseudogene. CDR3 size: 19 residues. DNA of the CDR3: TGTGCCAGCAGCAAAGAGGGCCCAAGATACAGGGGGCCAGATTCACCCCTCCACTTT. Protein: CASSKEGPRYRGPDSPLHF.

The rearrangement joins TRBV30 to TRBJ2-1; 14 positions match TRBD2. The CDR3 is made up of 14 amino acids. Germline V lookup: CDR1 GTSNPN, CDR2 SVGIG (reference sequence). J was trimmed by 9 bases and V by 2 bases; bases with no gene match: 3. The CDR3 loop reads CAWSTGTSGGEQFF. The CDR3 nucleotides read TGTGCCTGGAGTACCGGGACTAGCGGGGGTGAGCAGTTCTTC.

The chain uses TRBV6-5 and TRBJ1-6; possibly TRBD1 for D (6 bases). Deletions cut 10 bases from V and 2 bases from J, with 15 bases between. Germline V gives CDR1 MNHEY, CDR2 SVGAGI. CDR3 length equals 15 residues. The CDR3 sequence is CATAPGATYNSPLHF. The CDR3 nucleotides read TGTGCCACGGCTCCGGGGGCCACCTATAATTCACCCCTCCACTTT.

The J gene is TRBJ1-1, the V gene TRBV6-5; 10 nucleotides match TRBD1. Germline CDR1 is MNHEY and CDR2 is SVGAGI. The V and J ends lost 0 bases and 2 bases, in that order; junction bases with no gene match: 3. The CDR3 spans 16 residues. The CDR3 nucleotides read TGTGCCAGCAGTTACTCGACAGGGGGCACCAACACTGAAGCTTTCTTT. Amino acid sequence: CASSYSTGGTNTEAFF.

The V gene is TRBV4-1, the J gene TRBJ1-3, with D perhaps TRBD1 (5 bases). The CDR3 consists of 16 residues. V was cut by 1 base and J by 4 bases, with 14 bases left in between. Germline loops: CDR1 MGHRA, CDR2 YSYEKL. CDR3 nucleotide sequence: TGCGCCAGCAGCCAAGTGACAGCTAAATCCGGAAACACCATATATTTT. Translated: CASSQVTAKSGNTIYF.

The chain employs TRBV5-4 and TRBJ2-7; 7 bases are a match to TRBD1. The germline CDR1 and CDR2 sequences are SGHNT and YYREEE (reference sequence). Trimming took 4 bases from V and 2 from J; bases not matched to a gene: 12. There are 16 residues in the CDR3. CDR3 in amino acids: CASSPRRTGGTYEQYF. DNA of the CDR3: TGTGCCAGCAGCCCCCGCCGGACAGGTGGGACCTACGAGCAGTACTTC.

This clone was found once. The CDR3 DNA is TGTGCCAGCAGCCAAGACCAGGGGTCCTACGAGCAGTACTTC. Translating it yields CASSQDQGSYEQYF. The chain carries TRBV4-2 and TRBJ2-7; D is perhaps TRBD1 (6 bases). CDR1 and CDR2 from the germline V gene are LGHNA and YNFKEQ. The CDR3 sequence is 14 residues long. Trimming took off 0 bases at V and 1 base at J, with 7 bases between the two ends.

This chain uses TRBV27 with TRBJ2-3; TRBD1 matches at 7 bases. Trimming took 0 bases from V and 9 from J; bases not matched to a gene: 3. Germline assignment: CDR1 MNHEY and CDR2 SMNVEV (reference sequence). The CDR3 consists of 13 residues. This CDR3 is CASSLSPRGTQYF. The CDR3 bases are TGTGCCAGCAGTTTATCGCCCAGGGGGACGCAGTATTTT.

In DNA, the CDR3 is TGCGCCAGCAGCCAACTCGGCAGAGGCAATGAGCAGTTCTTC. It is translated as CASSQLGRGNEQFF. This rearrangement joins TRBV4-1 to TRBJ2-1; D unresolved. Germline CDR1 MGHRA, CDR2 YSYEKL. Trimming cost V 2 bases and J 6 bases, with 11 bases left between them. This CDR3 has 14 residues.

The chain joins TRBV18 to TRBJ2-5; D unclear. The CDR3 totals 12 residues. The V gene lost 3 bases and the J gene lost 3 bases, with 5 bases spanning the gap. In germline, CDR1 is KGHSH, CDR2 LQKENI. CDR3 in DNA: TGTGCCAGCTCACCGAATGAAGAGACCCAGTACTTC. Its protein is CASSPNEETQYF.

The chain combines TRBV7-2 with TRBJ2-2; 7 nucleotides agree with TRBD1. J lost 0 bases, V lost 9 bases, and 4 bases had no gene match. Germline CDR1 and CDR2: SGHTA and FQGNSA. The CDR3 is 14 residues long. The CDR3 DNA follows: TGTGCCAGAGGGGGCACCGCGAACACCGGGGAGCTGTTTTTT. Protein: CARGGTANTGELFF.

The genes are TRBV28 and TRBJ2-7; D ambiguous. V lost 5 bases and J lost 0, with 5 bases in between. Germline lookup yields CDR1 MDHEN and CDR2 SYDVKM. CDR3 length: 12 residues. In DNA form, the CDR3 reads TGTGCCAGCAGTCCCAGCTCCTACGAGCAGTACTTC. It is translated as CASSPSSYEQYF.

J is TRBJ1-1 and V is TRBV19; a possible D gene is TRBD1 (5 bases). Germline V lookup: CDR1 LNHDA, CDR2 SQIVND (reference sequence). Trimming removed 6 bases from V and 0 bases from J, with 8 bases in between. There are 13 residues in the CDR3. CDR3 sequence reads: CASSPTVNTEAFF. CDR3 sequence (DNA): TGTGCCAGTAGCCCGACAGTGAACACTGAAGCTTTCTTT. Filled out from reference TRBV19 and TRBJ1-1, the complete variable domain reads DGGITQSPKYLFRKEGQNVTLSCEQNLNHDAMYWYRQDPGQGLRLIYYSQIVNDFQKGDIAEGYSVSREKKESFPLTVTSAQKNPTAFYLCASSPTVNTEAFFGQGTRLTVV.

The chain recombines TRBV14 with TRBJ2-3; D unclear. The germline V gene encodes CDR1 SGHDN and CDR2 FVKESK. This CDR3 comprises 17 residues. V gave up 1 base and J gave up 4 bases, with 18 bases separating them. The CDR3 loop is CASSQGSLRISADTQYF. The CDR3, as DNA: TGTGCCAGCAGCCAAGGATCACTTAGGATTTCCGCAGATACGCAGTATTTT. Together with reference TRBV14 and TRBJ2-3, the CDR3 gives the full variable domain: EAGVTQFPSHSVIEKGQTVTLRCDPISGHDNLYWYRRVMGKEIKFLLHFVKESKQDESGMPNNRFLAERTGGTYSTLKVQPAELEDSGVYFCASSQGSLRISADTQYFGPGTRLTVL.

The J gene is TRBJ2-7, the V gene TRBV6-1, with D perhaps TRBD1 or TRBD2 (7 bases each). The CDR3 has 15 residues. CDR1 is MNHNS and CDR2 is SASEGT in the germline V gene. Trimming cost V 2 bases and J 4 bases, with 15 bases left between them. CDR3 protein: CASSEWEGAKYEQYF. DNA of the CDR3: TGTGCCAGCAGTGAATGGGAGGGGGCCAAGTACGAGCAGTACTTC.

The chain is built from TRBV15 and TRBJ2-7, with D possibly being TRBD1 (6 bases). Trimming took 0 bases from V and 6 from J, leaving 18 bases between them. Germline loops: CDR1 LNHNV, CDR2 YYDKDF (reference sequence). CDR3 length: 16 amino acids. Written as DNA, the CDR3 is TGTGCCACCAGCAGAGATCGCCAAGGGGGATCGGTCGAGCAGTACTTC. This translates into CATSRDRQGGSVEQYF.

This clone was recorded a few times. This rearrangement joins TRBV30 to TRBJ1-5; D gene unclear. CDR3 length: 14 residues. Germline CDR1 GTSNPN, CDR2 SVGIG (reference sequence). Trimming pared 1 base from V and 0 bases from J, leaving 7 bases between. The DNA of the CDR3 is TGTGCCTGGAGTGAAACAGCTAGCAATCAGCCCCAGCATTTT. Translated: CAWSETASNQPQHF. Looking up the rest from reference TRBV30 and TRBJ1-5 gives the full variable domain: SQTIHQWPATLVQPVGSPLSLECTVEGTSNPNLYWYRQAAGRGLQLLFYSVGIGQISSEVPQNLSASRPQDRQFILSSKKLLLSDSGFYLCAWSETASNQPQHFGDGTRLSIL.

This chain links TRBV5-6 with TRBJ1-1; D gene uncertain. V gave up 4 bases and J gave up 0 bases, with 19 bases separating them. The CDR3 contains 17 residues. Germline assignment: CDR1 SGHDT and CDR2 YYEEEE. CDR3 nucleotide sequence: TGTGCCAGCAGCCTGGACCGCCTGTGGAGCATGAACACTGAAGCTTTCTTT. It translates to CASSLDRLWSMNTEAFF. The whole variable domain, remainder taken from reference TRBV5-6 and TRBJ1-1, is DAGVTQSPTHLIKTRGQQVTLRCSPKSGHDTVSWYQQALGQGPQFIFQYYEEEERQRGNFPDRFSGHQFPNYSSELNVNALLLGDSALYLCASSLDRLWSMNTEAFFGQGTRLTVV.

In nucleotides, the CDR3 is TGTGCCAGCAGCGATCGACTAGCGGGGGGTAACACCGGGGAGCTGTTTTTT. It codes for CASSDRLAGGNTGELFF. The chain couples TRBV9 to TRBJ2-2, with 13 positions matching TRBD2. This CDR3 region has 17 residues. Germline CDR1 reads SGDLS; CDR2 reads YYNGEE. The V segment lost 3 bases and the J segment 2 bases; nucleotides outside the gene matches: 4.

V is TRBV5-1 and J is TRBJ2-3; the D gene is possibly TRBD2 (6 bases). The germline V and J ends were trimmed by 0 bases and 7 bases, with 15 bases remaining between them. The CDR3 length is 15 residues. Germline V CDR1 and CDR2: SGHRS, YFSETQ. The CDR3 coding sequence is TGCGCCAGCAGCTTGGGGAGGGAACTCGGGAATACGCAGTATTTT. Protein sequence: CASSLGRELGNTQYF.

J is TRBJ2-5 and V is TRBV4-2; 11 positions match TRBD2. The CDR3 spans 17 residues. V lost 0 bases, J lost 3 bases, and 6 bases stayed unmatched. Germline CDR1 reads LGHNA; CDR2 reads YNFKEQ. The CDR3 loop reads CASSQESLAGGKETQYF. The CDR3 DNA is TGTGCCAGCAGCCAAGAGTCCCTAGCGGGGGGCAAAGAGACCCAGTACTTC.

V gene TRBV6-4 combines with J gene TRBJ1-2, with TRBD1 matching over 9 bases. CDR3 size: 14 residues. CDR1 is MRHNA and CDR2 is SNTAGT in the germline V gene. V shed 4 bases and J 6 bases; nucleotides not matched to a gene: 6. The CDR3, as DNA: TGTGCCAGCAGTGCGTCCGGGACAGGGCATGGCTACACCTTC. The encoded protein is CASSASGTGHGYTF.

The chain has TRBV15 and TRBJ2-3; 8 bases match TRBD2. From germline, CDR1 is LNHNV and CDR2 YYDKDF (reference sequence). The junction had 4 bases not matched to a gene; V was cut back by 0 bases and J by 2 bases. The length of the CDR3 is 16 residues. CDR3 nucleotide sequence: TGTGCCACCAGCAGAGATCGGGGGGGCACCACAGATACGCAGTATTTT. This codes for CATSRDRGGTTDTQYF.

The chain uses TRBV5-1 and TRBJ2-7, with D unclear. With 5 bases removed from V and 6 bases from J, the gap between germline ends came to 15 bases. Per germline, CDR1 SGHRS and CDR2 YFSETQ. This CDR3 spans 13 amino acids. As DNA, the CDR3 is TGCGCCAGCAGGCTCGATCGGGTGTCCGAGCAGTACTTC. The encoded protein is CASRLDRVSEQYF.